A single T cell receptor beta chain is shown here with its context. Generated by immunoSEQ multiplex PCR, the TCRdb table keeps only in-frame clones and is missing some. The sample has about 33,000 clones, about nine tenths seen once. The sample comes from a study of T cells in narcolepsy. This CDR3 spans 13 amino acids. Between the trimmed V and J ends, which lost 7 bases and 4 bases, there was a span of 13 bases. CDR1 LNHDA and CDR2 SQIVND come from the germline V gene (reference sequence). The chain has TRBV19 and TRBJ2-5; no definite D call. Sequencing used CD45RA- memory CD4+ T cells from PBMCs. The receptor was isolated from a human donor with narcolepsy. As DNA, the CDR3 is TGTGCCAGTAACGCAGTTGGGCGAGAGACCCAGTACTTC. It specifies CASNAVGRETQYF.